Below are 30 T cell receptor beta chains sequenced from a single sample in a study of blood T cell repertoires in COVID-19. Data came from immunoSEQ multiplex PCR; TCRdb stores just in-frame clones and leaves some out. The sample records approximately 330,000 clones, 87% being singletons. Sample: peripheral blood. These receptor sequences come from a man aged 30 to 39 with COVID-19, enrolled during active disease.

V is TRBV6-6 and J is TRBJ2-7; a possible D gene is TRBD2 (5 bases). Germline assignment: CDR1 MNHNY and CDR2 SVGAGI (reference sequence). The germline V and J ends were trimmed by 5 bases and 7 bases, with 15 bases remaining between them. The CDR3 contains 13 residues. This CDR3 reads CASSPPKTGEQYF. CDR3 bases: TGTGCCAGCAGTCCCCCGAAGACGGGGGAGCAGTACTTC.

The rearrangement links TRBV6-4 to TRBJ2-7, with D possibly matching TRBD1 (6 bases). Trimming cost V 3 bases and J 3 bases, with 18 bases left between them. Germline V gene data show CDR1 as MRHNA and CDR2 as SNTAGT. CDR3 size: 16 residues. The CDR3 bases are TGTGCCAGCAGTGAACAAGGGGGTGGACCTTACTACGAGCAGTACTTC. Its translation: CASSEQGGGPYYEQYF.

CDR3 in amino acids: CASSRQGAIGNTIYF. For the CDR3, the DNA is TGTGCCAGCAGCAGACAGGGGGCGATTGGAAACACCATATATTTT. The chain recombines TRBV6-2 or TRBV6-3 with TRBJ1-3, with TRBD1 matching over 10 bases. Germline assignment: CDR1 MNHEY and CDR2 SVGEGT. V gave up 6 bases and J gave up 3 bases; unmatched junction bases: 5. This CDR3 has 15 amino acids.

The chain uses TRBV7-2 and TRBJ1-2; 10 nucleotides match TRBD1. The CDR3 is 14 residues long. The V segment lost 6 bases and the J segment 6 bases; nucleotides outside the gene matches: 7. The V gene's germline CDR1 is SGHTA and CDR2 FQGNSA. The CDR3 here is CASSSTGGFDGYTF. The CDR3 region has the DNA TGTGCCAGCAGTTCGACAGGGGGCTTCGATGGCTACACCTTC.

This chain uses TRBV4-1 with TRBJ1-4; 7 bases fit TRBD1. CDR3 length: 17 residues. Trimming removed 1 base from V and 7 bases from J; junction bases left unmatched: 12. Germline values: CDR1 MGHRA, CDR2 YSYEKL. The CDR3 DNA reads as TGCGCCAGCAGCCAAGTTTACAGGGGATCGCTTGGTGAAAAACTGTTTTTT. Its translation: CASSQVYRGSLGEKLFF.

The chain joins TRBV7-2 to TRBJ1-1; D remains unclear. The V gene's germline CDR1 is SGHTA and CDR2 FQGNSA. The CDR3 covers 14 residues. V lost 5 bases and J lost 1, with 11 bases in between. The chain's CDR3 is CASSPRAGNTEAFF. CDR3 coding DNA: TGTGCCAGCAGCCCCCGAGCGGGGAACACTGAAGCTTTCTTT.

The chain has TRBV27 and TRBJ1-2; 10 bases align to TRBD1. The germline CDR1 and CDR2 sequences are MNHEY and SMNVEV (reference sequence). The junction had 10 bases not matched to a gene; V was cut back by 5 bases and J by 7 bases. This CDR3 has 15 residues. The CDR3 nucleotides are TGTGCCAGCAGTCGAAACGGACAGGGGGAAAGTGGCTACACCTTC. Translated: CASSRNGQGESGYTF.

This clone was seen a few times. This chain uses TRBV19 with TRBJ1-2; D is ambiguous. Germline lookup yields CDR1 LNHDA and CDR2 SQIVND (reference sequence). This CDR3 is 15 amino acids long. V lost 4 bases and J lost 1, with 13 bases in between. CDR3 loop: CASSTWAPLNYGYTF. The CDR3 nucleotides are TGTGCCAGTAGTACGTGGGCGCCGCTTAACTATGGCTACACCTTC.

This chain connects TRBV11-2 to TRBJ2-7; the D gene is possibly TRBD1 (6 bases). V lost 4 bases and J lost 7, with 17 bases in between. This CDR3 is 14 amino acids long. Germline values: CDR1 SGHAT, CDR2 FQNNGV. The CDR3 nucleotides read TGTGCCAGCAGCTCTTACCGGGACATCGGGGAGCAGTACTTC. Translated: CASSSYRDIGEQYF. The full variable domain, completed using reference TRBV11-2 and TRBJ2-7, is EAGVAQSPRYKIIEKRQSVAFWCNPISGHATLYWYQQILGQGPKLLIQFQNNGVVDDSQLPKDRFSAERLKGVDSTLKIQPAKLEDSAVYLCASSSYRDIGEQYFGPGTRLTVT.

The chain employs TRBV7-9 and TRBJ1-1; D unresolved. Trimming took off 4 bases at V and 8 bases at J, with 17 bases between the two ends. Germline-derived CDR1 and CDR2 are SEHNR and FQNEAQ (reference sequence). This CDR3 comprises 14 residues. The CDR3 coding sequence is TGTGCCAGCAGCTCGATTTCGGTCGGAGGGGAAGCTTTCTTT. Its protein product is CASSSISVGGEAFF.

J is TRBJ2-3 and V is TRBV5-4, with 11 bases that match TRBD1. CDR1 SGHNT and CDR2 YYREEE come from the germline V gene (reference sequence). The CDR3 length is 19 residues. The V segment lost 3 bases and the J segment 0 bases; nucleotides outside the gene matches: 12. The CDR3 DNA sequence: TGTGCCAGCAGCTCTCAAGGACAGGGGGCAACCTTCAGCACAGATACGCAGTATTTT. This translates into CASSSQGQGATFSTDTQYF.

This rearrangement joins TRBV6-5 to TRBJ2-2, with 14 nucleotides matching TRBD2. Losses at the gene ends were 2 bases for V and 6 bases for J; bases not matched to a gene: 2. CDR3 length equals 16 residues. The V gene's germline CDR1 is MNHEY and CDR2 SVGAGI. In nucleotides, the CDR3 is TGTGCCAGCAGTTACAGGACTAGCGGGAGGTCCGGGGAGCTGTTTTTT. Amino acid sequence: CASSYRTSGRSGELFF.

This chain links TRBV7-9 with TRBJ2-7; D gene ambiguous. This CDR3 comprises 14 residues. V was shortened by 7 bases and J by 0 bases, with 13 bases between the two germline ends. Germline V gene lookup returns CDR1 SEHNR and CDR2 FQNEAQ (reference sequence). In DNA, the CDR3 is TGTGCCAGCAACCCTCTGAGGAGCTCCTACGAGCAGTACTTC. Protein: CASNPLRSSYEQYF.

This chain uses TRBV9 with TRBJ1-6, with a tentative D call TRBD1 (6 bases). Per the germline V gene, CDR1 is SGDLS and CDR2 is YYNGEE. The germline V and J ends were trimmed by 5 bases and 5 bases, with 14 bases remaining between them. CDR3 length equals 15 residues. Here the CDR3 DNA reads TGTGCCAGCAGAGGGGGTCCTGGGGATAATTCACCCCTCCACTTT. Its protein is CASRGGPGDNSPLHF. The full variable domain, in which reference TRBV9 and TRBJ1-6 provide the parts outside the CDR3, is DSGVTQTPKHLITATGQRVTLRCSPRSGDLSVYWYQQSLDQGLQFLIQYYNGEERAKGNILERFSAQQFPDLHSELNLSSLELGDSALYFCASRGGPGDNSPLHFGNGTRLTVT.

V gene TRBV6-2 or TRBV6-3 combines with J gene TRBJ1-5; possibly TRBD1 for D (5 bases). The germline V and J ends were trimmed by 0 bases and 2 bases, with 11 bases remaining between them. The CDR3 runs to 16 residues. Germline V gene lookup returns CDR1 MNHEY and CDR2 SVGEGT. The CDR3 loop is CASSYSRTRGNQPQHF. The DNA for the CDR3 is TGTGCCAGCAGTTACTCGAGGACAAGGGGCAATCAGCCCCAGCATTTT.

The chain has TRBV4-1 and TRBJ2-1; TRBD2 matches 10 bases. The CDR3 has 16 amino acids. The J segment lost 6 bases and the V segment lost 1 base, leaving 6 bases of the junction unmatched. Germline V gene lookup returns CDR1 MGHRA and CDR2 YSYEKL. Here the CDR3 DNA reads TGCGCCAGCAGCCAAGTAAGGACTAGCGGTTCCAATGAGCAGTTCTTC. Protein product: CASSQVRTSGSNEQFF.

The V gene is TRBV10-3, the J gene TRBJ2-2; 8 nucleotides agree with TRBD1. This CDR3 spans 16 amino acids. V was pared by 6 bases and J by 0 bases, with 6 bases of the junction left unmatched. Germline lookup yields CDR1 ENHRY and CDR2 SYGVKD. The CDR3 nucleotides are TGTGCCATCAGCCCACAGGGGGGAACGAACACCGGGGAGCTGTTTTTT. This encodes CAISPQGGTNTGELFF.

The chain employs TRBV24-1 and TRBJ2-2; D is undetermined. This CDR3 is 12 amino acids long. V dropped 4 bases and J dropped 4 bases, with 3 bases sitting between them. CDR1 is KGHDR and CDR2 is SFDVKD in the germline V gene. The CDR3 is CATSDGTGELFF. CDR3 DNA sequence: TGTGCCACCAGTGACGGCACCGGGGAGCTGTTTTTT.

The gene calls are TRBV30 and TRBJ1-5, with 7 positions matching TRBD1. The junction had 10 bases not matched to a gene; V was cut back by 3 bases and J by 5 bases. Germline CDR1 reads GTSNPN; CDR2 reads SVGIG (reference sequence). This CDR3 has 15 amino acids. The CDR3 sequence is CAWRAPGQIYQPQHF. The CDR3 DNA reads as TGTGCCTGGAGGGCCCCGGGACAGATCTATCAGCCCCAGCATTTT.

The sample holds one count of this clone. The V gene is TRBV5-6, the J gene TRBJ1-4, with 7 positions matching TRBD1. There are 15 residues in the CDR3. CDR1 is SGHDT and CDR2 is YYEEEE in the germline V gene. V dropped 4 bases and J dropped 6; count of bases not matched to a gene: 9. The CDR3 sequence is CASSPRQGLHEKLFF. The CDR3 DNA reads TGTGCCAGCAGCCCCCGACAGGGATTGCATGAAAAACTGTTTTTT.

This chain links TRBV6-1 with TRBJ2-1; no clear D. Looked up from germline, CDR1 is MNHNS and CDR2 is SASEGT. CDR3 length: 16 residues. Trimming shortened V by 1 base and J by 0 bases, and 10 bases separated the two germline ends. CDR3 DNA sequence: TGTGCCAGCAGTGAAGGGTACAGAAGCTCCTACAATGAGCAGTTCTTC. It is translated as CASSEGYRSSYNEQFF.

In nucleotides, the CDR3 is TGTGCCAGCAGCATCGGACAGGGCGCTAATGAAAAACTGTTTTTT. Protein: CASSIGQGANEKLFF. The chain joins TRBV7-8 to TRBJ1-4; TRBD1 agrees at 8 bases. After removal of 5 bases from V and 3 bases from J, the junction contained 5 bases not matched to a gene. Germline lookup yields CDR1 SGHVS and CDR2 FQNEAQ. The CDR3 is 15 residues long.

This clone has a single count. This chain joins TRBV6-5 and TRBJ2-1; possible D gene TRBD1, 6 bases. The CDR3 contains 15 residues. The germline V gene has CDR1 MNHEY and CDR2 SVGAGI. Trimming stripped 6 bases from V and 2 bases from J, with 14 bases between. CDR3 residues: CASSSQGYPYNEQFF. The CDR3 region has the DNA TGTGCCAGCAGCTCTCAGGGGTACCCCTACAATGAGCAGTTCTTC.

The chain employs TRBV6-4 and TRBJ1-2, with TRBD1 matching over 9 bases. Germline V gene lookup returns CDR1 MRHNA and CDR2 SNTAGT. The CDR3 spans 15 residues. The V gene end was trimmed by 2 bases and the J gene end by 3 bases; junction bases not matched to a gene: 4. CDR3 protein: CASSDGGQGYYGYTF. The CDR3 DNA sequence: TGTGCCAGCAGTGACGGGGGACAGGGTTACTATGGCTACACCTTC.

V and J are TRBV4-2 and TRBJ1-5; D gene uncertain. The germline V gene has CDR1 LGHNA and CDR2 YNFKEQ. CDR3 length: 19 amino acids. V gave up 0 bases and J gave up 0 bases, with 18 bases separating them. The CDR3 sequence: CASSQERARAFRSNQPQHF. CDR3 coding DNA: TGTGCCAGCAGCCAAGAGCGGGCGAGGGCATTTCGTAGCAATCAGCCCCAGCATTTT.

This clone appeared once. The CDR3 loop reads CASSFHRVYGYTF. For the CDR3, the DNA is TGTGCCAGCAGTTTCCACAGGGTCTATGGCTACACCTTC. This chain connects TRBV12-3 or TRBV12-4 to TRBJ1-2, with D tentatively TRBD1 (6 bases). CDR3 length: 13 residues. The V and J ends lost 3 bases and 4 bases respectively, with 9 bases between them.

The CDR3 DNA sequence: TGTGCCAGCAGTGTGGGACAGGGAGGAAACTATGGCTACACCTTC. Amino acid sequence: CASSVGQGGNYGYTF. The V gene is TRBV6-1, the J gene TRBJ1-2; TRBD1 matches 9 bases. V was clipped by 4 bases and J by 2 bases; unmatched bases: 5. Per the germline V gene, CDR1 is MNHNS and CDR2 is SASEGT. The CDR3 contains 15 residues.

V and J are TRBV7-7 and TRBJ2-7, with TRBD1 identical over 7 bases. Germline CDR1 and CDR2: SSHAT and FNYEAQ (reference sequence). J was trimmed by 2 bases and V by 3 bases; bases with no gene match: 7. The length of the CDR3 is 15 residues. This CDR3 is CASSFGQGDPYEQYF. The CDR3 DNA reads TGTGCCAGCAGCTTTGGGCAGGGGGATCCCTACGAGCAGTACTTC.

This clone has just a few counts. This chain links TRBV19 with TRBJ1-5; D is unresolved. The CDR3 contains 14 residues. Germline values: CDR1 LNHDA, CDR2 SQIVND (reference sequence). Trimming shortened V by 8 bases and J by 0 bases, and 11 bases separated the two germline ends. The CDR3 DNA sequence: TGTGCCAGTTCGCTACCATATAGCAATCAGCCCCAGCATTTT. This codes for CASSLPYSNQPQHF.

This clone was seen more than once but under ten times. The chain couples TRBV3-1 (or the pseudogene TRBV3-2) to TRBJ2-1, with 11 bases that match TRBD1. V shed 4 bases, J shed 5 bases, and the junction held 10 bases outside the gene matches. This CDR3 has 17 residues. The germline V gene encodes CDR1 LGHDT and CDR2 YNNKEL (reference sequence). The CDR3 DNA sequence: TGTGCCAGCAGCCCCTGGCCGGGACAGGGGGGCGACAATGAGCAGTTCTTC. This translates into CASSPWPGQGGDNEQFF.